The entry below describes one T cell receptor beta chain. Its antigen is unidentified. The source of the sample is a study of shared clonotypes between healthy human individuals. Study context: The donor pool was made up of two women and a few men aged 18 to 49.

This CDR3 spans 13 amino acids. From germline, CDR1 is SGHRS and CDR2 YFSETQ. Trimming removed 5 bases from V and 8 bases from J, with 13 bases in between. Whole-study findings and limits: Deeper or shallower sequencing was expected to change how clonotypes are shared among donors. Clonotypes shared by all four donors outscored non-shared clonotypes in generation probability.

Replicate PCRs from sorted subsets contained roughly 220 ng DNA, which is approximately 30,000 T cell genomes. Method: immunoSEQ multiplex PCR; TCRdb's copy keeps in-frame clones and lacks some. The table records millions of clones, approximately 93% of them present only once. Material for sequencing was naive CD4+ T cells from PBMCs. Subset specified: CD45RA+ positively selected. The sequence derives from a man in his late teens or twenties in good health. Some clones in this sample may be carry-over from other donors' samples. V usage is TRBV5-1 and J usage is TRBJ1-4; tentatively, D is TRBD1 (5 bases). The CDR3 nucleotides read TGCGCCAGCAGGGGAGGGACGGACGAAAAACTGTTTTTT. Residues: CASRGGTDEKLFF. Variable domain in full (rest from reference TRBV5-1 and TRBJ1-4): KAGVTQTPRYLIKTRGQQVTLSCSPISGHRSVSWYQQTPGQGLQFLFEYFSETQRNKGNFPGRFSGRQFSNSRSEMNVSTLELGDSALYLCASRGGTDEKLFFGSGTQLSVL.